The present entry profiles one T cell receptor beta chain with its context. This specimen belongs to a study of post-analysis software for immune sequencing data. TCR beta cDNA libraries had unique molecular identifiers. TCRdb processed the PCR reads anew with MiXCR; each CDR3 protein has one entry. Among 500,000 to 600,000 distinct CDR3 sequences listed, around 44% were seen once. This TCR was recovered from a girl aged 5 to 17 with multiple sclerosis. The sample was blood.

CDR3 sequence: CASRAGTANNQPQHF. As DNA, the CDR3 is TGTGCCAGCAGAGCCGGGACAGCTAACAATCAGCCCCAGCATTTT. The V call is TRBV2, the J call TRBJ1-5; TRBD1 matches at 7 bases. Germline lookup yields CDR1 SNHLY and CDR2 FYNNEI. The CDR3 spans 15 residues. V was pared by 6 bases and J by 3 bases, with 8 bases of the junction left unmatched.